The 25 T cell receptor beta chains in this list originate from one sample, sequenced in a study of neurological immune-mediated disorders. One entry per CDR3 protein, called by TCRdb with MiXCR from the 5' RACE reads. Here the sample spans tens of thousands of distinct CDR3 sequences, about 4.9% being singletons. What was sequenced was PBMCs. The receptors derive from a young man with multiple sclerosis.

Ten or more counts support this clonotype. The V gene is TRBV18, the J gene TRBJ2-6; 7 bases are shared with TRBD1. The trim removed 2 bases at V and 0 bases at J, leaving 10 bases unmatched. The CDR3 has 19 residues. In germline, CDR1 is KGHSH, CDR2 LQKENI. CDR3 loop: CASSPNGDSSLSGANVLTF. The CDR3 DNA is TGTGCCAGCTCACCAAATGGGGACAGTTCACTCTCTGGGGCCAACGTCCTGACTTTC.

This clonotype has at least ten counts. The chain couples TRBV5-6 to TRBJ1-1; D is unclear. The CDR3 is 13 amino acids. CDR1 and CDR2 (germline): SGHDT, YYEEEE. The V end lost 4 bases, the J end lost 4 bases, and 11 bases lay between the germline ends. The CDR3 DNA sequence: TGTGCCAGCAGCCAGTGGGAAGGCACTGAAGCTTTCTTT. It is translated as CASSQWEGTEAFF. The full variable domain, in which reference TRBV5-6 and TRBJ1-1 provide the parts outside the CDR3, is DAGVTQSPTHLIKTRGQQVTLRCSPKSGHDTVSWYQQALGQGPQFIFQYYEEEERQRGNFPDRFSGHQFPNYSSELNVNALLLGDSALYLCASSQWEGTEAFFGQGTRLTVV.

Ten or more counts support this clonotype. V usage is TRBV12-3 or TRBV12-4 and J usage is TRBJ1-1, with D perhaps matching TRBD1 (5 bases). V was cut by 5 bases and J by 4 bases, with 11 bases left in between. The CDR3 covers 13 residues. As DNA, the CDR3 is TGTGCCAGCAGTCGTGGGACTGGCACTGAAGCTTTCTTT. It specifies CASSRGTGTEAFF.

This clonotype was observed many times. The chain uses TRBV5-1 and TRBJ2-1, with D unresolved. The germline V gene encodes CDR1 SGHRS and CDR2 YFSETQ. The V gene lost 2 bases and the J gene lost 5 bases, with 8 bases spanning the gap. This CDR3 is built from 13 residues. For the CDR3, the DNA is TGCGCCAGCAGCTTCCTTTCCCACAATGAGCAGTTCTTC. Translated, it gives CASSFLSHNEQFF.

Many counts were recorded for this clonotype. The rearrangement links TRBV5-1 to TRBJ1-6; TRBD1 aligns across 8 bases. V shed 1 base, J shed 7 bases, and the junction held 16 bases outside the gene matches. Germline values: CDR1 SGHRS, CDR2 YFSETQ. The CDR3 consists of 19 residues. CDR3 nucleotide sequence: TGCGCCAGCAGCTTGCGAACGGACAGGGACATTCATGGGAATTCACCCCTCCACTTT. This gives the protein CASSLRTDRDIHGNSPLHF.

This clonotype has just a few counts. This sequence joins TRBV11-2 and TRBJ1-1; D perhaps matches TRBD1 (6 bases). V gave up 3 bases and J gave up 2 bases, with 13 bases separating them. The germline CDR1 and CDR2 sequences are SGHAT and FQNNGV. This CDR3 is built from 15 residues. The CDR3 spells CASSFAGTTNTEAFF. The CDR3 nucleotides read TGTGCCAGCAGCTTCGCCGGGACAACCAACACTGAAGCTTTCTTT.

This clonotype was seen at least ten times. The chain couples TRBV20-1 to TRBJ2-3; 12 bases align to TRBD2. The length of the CDR3 is 17 residues. With 2 bases clipped from V and 6 bases from J, the junction kept 12 bases outside the gene matches. CDR1 is DFQATT, CDR2 SNEGSKA, per germline (reference sequence). CDR3 in DNA: TGCAGTGCTAGACCTAGCGGGGGGGCTTCCCCGCCGGATACGCAGTATTTT. Its translation is CSARPSGGASPPDTQYF.

This clonotype has a count of ten or more. The CDR3 spells CASSFRPSSTDTQYF. The CDR3 DNA follows: TGTGCCAGCAGTTTCCGCCCTTCAAGCACAGATACGCAGTATTTT. This sequence joins TRBV12-3 or TRBV12-4 and TRBJ2-3; D is uncertain. Trimming removed 3 bases from V and 0 bases from J, with 10 bases in between. The CDR3 runs to 15 residues.

This clonotype came up many times. The V gene is TRBV27, the J gene TRBJ1-2, with TRBD1 identical over 7 bases. The germline V gene has CDR1 MNHEY and CDR2 SMNVEV (reference sequence). This CDR3 is built from 15 residues. Trimming at V came to 6 bases and at J to 2 bases, leaving 9 bases not matched to a gene. CDR3 in amino acids: CASRSTGEANYGYTF. The CDR3, as DNA: TGTGCCAGCAGGAGTACAGGGGAGGCCAACTATGGCTACACCTTC.

This clonotype was observed at least ten times. This rearrangement joins TRBV10-3 to TRBJ2-7; D is perhaps TRBD1 (6 bases). Germline V gene sequence: CDR1 ENHRY, CDR2 SYGVKD. CDR3 length: 15 amino acids. V was pared by 0 bases and J by 4 bases, with 13 bases between. The CDR3: CAISESVEGVYEQYF. The CDR3 region has the DNA TGTGCCATCAGTGAGTCGGTTGAGGGGGTATACGAGCAGTACTTC.

In its sample, this clonotype was seen many times. The chain employs TRBV4-1 and TRBJ2-7; possible D gene TRBD1, 6 bases. V shed 6 bases and J shed 6 bases, with 18 bases lying between them. Looked up from germline, CDR1 is MGHRA and CDR2 is YSYEKL. The CDR3 runs to 14 residues. The CDR3 nucleotides read TGCGCCAGCAGGGGTCGGCAGGGGAAGGGCGAGCAGTACTTC. Encoded protein: CASRGRQGKGEQYF.

The V and J genes are TRBV6-5 and TRBJ1-1, with a tentative D call TRBD1 (5 bases). Germline-derived CDR1 and CDR2 are MNHEY and SVGAGI. Trimming cost V 7 bases and J 1 base, with 10 bases left between them. This CDR3 is 13 amino acids long. CDR3 coding DNA: TGTGCCAGCAACCAGGGTCGGAACACTGAAGCTTTCTTT. It encodes CASNQGRNTEAFF.

This clonotype showed up many times. This chain connects TRBV6-5 to TRBJ1-2; D call uncertain. The germline V gene has CDR1 MNHEY and CDR2 SVGAGI. Trimming left V 5 bases short and J 5 bases short, with 9 bases between. The CDR3 is made up of 12 amino acids. In nucleotides, the CDR3 is TGTGCCAGCAGTCCCTACGGATATGGCTACACCTTC. Amino acid sequence: CASSPYGYGYTF.

This clonotype has a count of ten or more. The chain has TRBV7-9 and TRBJ2-6; no clear D gene. The CDR3 runs 15 residues. Germline CDR1 reads SEHNR; CDR2 reads FQNEAQ (reference sequence). Trimming removed 5 bases from V and 4 bases from J, with 12 bases in between. The CDR3 DNA follows: TGTGCCAGCAGCCCGGAATCCTTCGGGGCCAACGTCCTGACTTTC. This translates into CASSPESFGANVLTF.

This clonotype was counted at least ten times. This chain uses TRBV5-1 with TRBJ1-1; a weak D match, TRBD1 (5 bases). This CDR3 has 14 amino acids. Deletions cut 4 bases from V and 4 bases from J, with 14 bases between. Germline values: CDR1 SGHRS, CDR2 YFSETQ. CDR3 nucleotide sequence: TGCGCCAGCAGCGTAGGGGCCTTACCCACTGAAGCTTTCTTT. Its translation: CASSVGALPTEAFF.

Ten or more counts support this clonotype. This chain links TRBV7-8 with TRBJ2-2; D might be TRBD2 (6 bases). The germline CDR1 and CDR2 sequences are SGHVS and FQNEAQ. Between the trimmed V and J ends, which lost 5 bases and 5 bases, there was a span of 18 bases. The CDR3 is 16 residues long. CDR3 nucleotide sequence: TGTGCCAGCAGCCTAAGTAGGCGGGGTCGGACCGGGGAGCTGTTTTTT. As protein: CASSLSRRGRTGELFF.

This clonotype occurred many times. The chain links TRBV2 to TRBJ1-2; D uncertain. The CDR3 has 15 amino acids. Germline CDR1 SNHLY, CDR2 FYNNEI. The V gene lost 1 base and the J gene lost 4 bases, with 13 bases spanning the gap. This CDR3 reads CASSEGALTLYGYTF. The CDR3 DNA is TGTGCCAGCAGTGAAGGGGCCCTAACCCTCTATGGCTACACCTTC.

Details on this clonotype: A much larger clonotype is one base distant, so this may be a read error. As the CDR3 is not closed by the conserved phenylalanine or tryptophan, this likely results from a read error. This sequence joins TRBV15 and TRBJ1-4, with a weak D call TRBD1 (6 bases). CDR3 length equals 13 residues. In germline, CDR1 is LNHNV, CDR2 YYDKDF (reference sequence). Trimming removed 8 bases from V and 8 bases from J, with 15 bases in between. The DNA of the CDR3 is TGTGCCACCTCGTCGGGGGGCAGAGAAAAACTGTTTCTT. It specifies CATSSGGREKLFL.

This clonotype was seen a few times. V is TRBV3-1 and J is TRBJ2-5; either TRBD1 or TRBD2 may supply D (6 bases each). Trimming left V 2 bases short and J 5 bases short, with 18 bases between. The V gene's germline CDR1 is LGHDT and CDR2 YNNKEL (reference sequence). This CDR3 is 16 amino acids long. CDR3 protein: CASSQSQGTSGETQYF. CDR3 DNA: TGTGCCAGCAGCCAATCCCAGGGGACTTCTGGGGAGACCCAGTACTTC.

This clonotype was detected many times. The chain links TRBV29-1 to TRBJ2-2, with D hard to call. The CDR3 extends over 12 amino acids. The germline V gene has CDR1 SQVTM and CDR2 ANQGSEA. The V and J ends lost 3 bases and 4 bases respectively, with 6 bases between them. CDR3 nucleotide sequence: TGCAGCGTTGACTCACCCACCGGGGAGCTGTTTTTT. Translation gives CSVDSPTGELFF.

This chain uses TRBV7-8 with TRBJ2-1, with TRBD2 as a possible D gene (8 bases). The length of the CDR3 is 16 residues. CDR1 and CDR2 (germline): SGHVS, FQNEAQ. Trimming removed 6 bases at V and 4 bases at J, with 19 bases between. CDR3 residues: CASRRGRGARYNEQFF. The CDR3 DNA reads TGTGCCAGCAGAAGGGGGCGGGGGGCTCGATACAATGAGCAGTTCTTC. The full variable domain, with the rest looked up from reference TRBV7-8 and TRBJ2-1, is GAGVSQSPRYKVAKRGQDVALRCDPISGHVSLFWYQQALGQGPEFLTYFQNEAQLDKSGLPSDRFFAERPEGSVSTLKIQRTQQEDSAVYLCASRRGRGARYNEQFFGPGTRLTVL.

The chain uses TRBV30 and TRBJ2-2; 7 nucleotides line up with TRBD1. V was pared by 4 bases and J by 3 bases, with 2 bases of the junction left unmatched. Germline CDR1 reads GTSNPN; CDR2 reads SVGIG (reference sequence). The CDR3 has 13 residues. The CDR3 DNA reads TGTGCCTGGACGACAGGGCACACCGGGGAGCTGTTTTTT. Encoded protein: CAWTTGHTGELFF.

This clonotype appeared a few times. The chain carries TRBV20-1 and TRBJ1-1; D is possibly TRBD1 (5 bases). There are 14 residues in the CDR3. The V end lost 6 bases, the J end lost 1 base, and 15 bases lay between the germline ends. Germline values: CDR1 DFQATT, CDR2 SNEGSKA (reference sequence). CDR3 nucleotides: TGCAGTGCCCCGAGGGAGGGGCCGAACACTGAAGCTTTCTTT. Residues: CSAPREGPNTEAFF.

In DNA form, the CDR3 reads TGTGCCAGCAGTGAGCCAGGCGCACAGCCCCAGCATTTT. Residues: CASSEPGAQPQHF. The gene calls are TRBV6-1 and TRBJ1-5; D is ambiguous. Germline V lookup: CDR1 MNHNS, CDR2 SASEGT. With 3 bases removed from V and 7 bases from J, the gap between germline ends came to 10 bases. This CDR3 is built from 13 residues.

Judged by abundance, this clonotype is medium-sized. The rearrangement joins TRBV29-1 to TRBJ1-1; no clear D. There are 13 residues in the CDR3. The V end was cut by 7 bases, the J end by 0 bases, with 12 bases between. Germline V gives CDR1 SQVTM, CDR2 ANQGSEA. The CDR3 nucleotides are TGCAGCGCCCTAGGGCAGTTGAACACTGAAGCTTTCTTT. This encodes CSALGQLNTEAFF.